This T cell receptor beta chain stems from a study of cytomegalovirus exposure and HLA in healthy donors (dated by TCRdb to the late 2010s). In the study overall: An earlier analysis of some 600 of the donors reported about 260 Gb of sequence data and 117 million unique TCR beta sequences obtained from 150 million to 200 million T cells. Both class I and class II loci were covered by HLA typing, at four-digit resolution. In an earlier analysis of roughly 580 of the donors, high-throughput TCR beta sequencing was used to judge whether each TCR beta V gene segment behaved as functional or pseudogenic. Four or five DR-DQ haplotypes were handled as single units for association and clustering, since linkage in the cohort was strong. The study aimed to test whether signatures of past pathogen exposure could be identified by cataloging public T cell receptors. Donor age, sex, ethnicity and CMV serostatus were compiled alongside the repertoire data. All discovery cohort repertoires had been generated using a single sequencing platform. Of the roughly 410 genotyped donors, more than 75% were placed in the genetic ancestry cluster associated with self-reported Caucasian donors. To study patterns of TCR occurrence, a later analysis re-analyzed previously published TCR beta repertoires from 500 to 850 donors and added high-resolution HLA genotyping. To predict cytomegalovirus infection status, the study combined high-throughput TCR immunosequencing, statistical association of individual TCRs with disease status, and machine learning. A separate validation cohort of some 130 different subjects was used in addition to the roughly 620-subject first cohort. Among roughly 400 genotyped donors of the cohort, an average of approximately 240,000 unique TCR beta nucleotide sequences was sequenced per donor, of which approximately 18% were non-productive. Typing coverage varied by locus: about 629-640 donors for A, B, C, DRB1 and DQB1; roughly 510 for DQA1; about 570 for DPA1; roughly 450 for DPB1. Roughly 300 gigabases of sequencing data and tens of millions of unique TCR sequences were included in an early release covering roughly 600 HLA-typed donors. Rather than using new phenotypic data, the later analysis identified candidate immune exposures from TCR beta sequences and from how often those sequences occurred across donors. The study used immunosequencing to profile the T cell repertoires of hundreds of subjects and linked those repertoires to cytomegalovirus serostatus. Genome-wide SNP genotypes for about 65% of the 666 donors were used in a later genetic analysis, which treated that subset as a discovery cohort. Findings and caveats that apply to the study as a whole: CMV serostatus was the only immune exposure information available for the cohort. At a false discovery rate of 0.05, a later analysis linked under 20,000 TCR beta sequences to specific HLA alleles. When HLA alleles, especially DR and DQ, strongly co-occurred, TCR associations were difficult to assign to individual alleles. According to a later genetic analysis, donors in an Asian-associated ancestry cluster had fewer N-insertions in productive TCRs than the roughly 700-donor mean. An earlier analysis of roughly 570 of the donors showed that most TCR beta V segments appeared in productive rearrangements either about 90% or about 30% of the time, which broadly matched IMGT annotations. In this cohort, only TCR beta chains were sequenced, and detectable features were limited by the absence of alpha or paired-chain data. A later analysis found that most CMV-associated TCR beta chains appeared HLA-restricted, with HLA associations seemingly driven largely by CMV exposure. Correlated functional status among segregating V segments might reflect linkage disequilibrium, but an unknown experimental factor could not be ruled out. A later analysis found that TCR association rates varied across HLA loci, with DRB1 alleles showing the most associated TCRs and HLA-C alleles the fewest. Presence/absence analyses assumed roughly uniform sequencing depth across donors, an assumption that may not hold. A later analysis reported that several top co-occurrence clusters appeared linked to parvovirus B19, influenza, CMV and Epstein-Barr virus. In vitro tests confirmed that a few of the cytomegalovirus-associated TCR beta chains recognize cytomegalovirus antigens. A later analysis found that HLA-associated TCR beta chains were more clonally expanded and had lower generation probabilities than equally common non-associated chains. The authors suggested that the approach could potentially be extended to other disease states and immunological phenotypes. The classifier was reported to diagnose cytomegalovirus status with high specificity and sensitivity in both the original and validation cohorts. A further reported finding was that TCR beta sequences accurately predicted the HLA-A and HLA-B alleles for most subjects in the first cohort. While some public TCRs were present in many individuals, most TCR sequences turned up only very rarely across donors. A later genetic analysis associated a missense DCLRE1C variant with V-gene and J-gene trimming of TCR beta chains, and an independent cohort replicated the association. The earlier analysis of about 600 of the donors excluded some 15 rarely observed V segments, including chromosome 9 orphons, because counts were too low. HLA typing was unavailable for some donors at each locus, so association tests used only the typed subset. The study listed 164 TCR beta chains as associated with cytomegalovirus. The sequencing pipeline was judged likely to have produced a cluster of highly shared sequence variants as a technical artifact.

The cohort comprised 670 or so healthy bone marrow donors. Cohort members were all nominally healthy when sampled, although unrecorded immune exposures were likely present. The donor was CMV seronegative and was included in the group of around 320 seronegative cohort members. Each donor provided a peripheral blood sample, and peripheral blood mononuclear cells were used for TCR beta sequencing. Genomic DNA was extracted from the blood cell samples with the Qiagen DNeasy Blood Extraction Kit. Concerning this clone: No antigen is known for it.

To prepare the library, the immunoSEQ multiplex PCR assay was applied. The multiplex PCR relied on a mix of 60 forward primers for TCR Vbeta segments and 13 reverse primers for TCR Jbeta segments. The CDR3 region of rearranged TCR beta genes was amplified from genomic DNA by a multiplex PCR assay. Amplified TCR beta libraries were sequenced as 87-base-pair reads on the Illumina HiSeq System. The paper's data handling went like this. A later analysis tallied about 77 million unique TCR beta chains across the 666 repertoires, and around 10 million of those chains were shared by two or more donors. To remove PCR and sequencing errors, raw reads were error-corrected and collapsed into unique sequences using a nearest-neighbor algorithm that merged closely related sequences. To assign V, D and J gene segments, CDR3 sequences were aligned to IMGT reference sequences. For a sequence to be retained, a match of at least six nucleotides to both a V gene segment and a J gene segment was required. A rearrangement was called productive if the CDR3 had no stop codons and remained in frame with V and J, and every other rearrangement was called non-productive. Following IMGT convention, CDR3 was defined as the stretch from the second conserved V-encoded cysteine up to the conserved J-encoded phenylalanine. In an earlier analysis of 500 to 650 of the donors, sequences lacking an unambiguous match to a single V gene segment were excluded. In an earlier analysis of several hundred of the donors, a V segment was called functional when productive rearrangements were above 56.7%, and segregating when the standard deviation between donors exceeded 5%. A statistical classification framework was built to diagnose cytomegalovirus status from the catalog of TCR beta chain sequences. In a later analysis, V and J genes were assigned by comparing TCR nucleotide sequences against IMGT/GENE-DB human TR gene sequences. A later analysis assigned CDR3 sequences and most-parsimonious VDJ recombination scenarios with the TCRdist pipeline. In a later analysis, every TCR beta chain was defined by the combination of its CDR3 amino acid sequence and its V-gene family, and reads without a unique V-gene family were dropped. To address suspected cross-contamination and a sequencing artifact, a later analysis removed several hundred highly shared, low-generation-probability nucleotide sequences. In a later analysis, a clonal expansion index for each public chain was calculated from normalized within-repertoire ranks of inferred template counts. Generation probabilities in a later analysis came from a VDJ recombination model fitted to out-of-frame rearrangements, and those results were checked against IGoR. Hypergeometric tests were used in a later analysis to score TCR-TCR, TCR-HLA and TCR-CMV co-occurrence, with a repertoire-size bias correction applied to the TCR pairs. False discovery rates were estimated in a later analysis by permuting HLA or CMV assignments 20 times. In a later analysis, co-occurring TCRs were grouped using DBSCAN, with TCRdist sequence similarity added in when clustering inside HLA-allele-positive subsets. Co-occurrence clustering excluded repertoires with fewer than 30,000 or more than 120,000 public chains, plus five with anomalous nucleotide sharing. In TCRdb, the immuneACCESS table is reduced to in-frame sequences with V and J assigned. These tables do not hold every clone; where another copy was compared, an unresolved V gene accounts for under half, and the others remain unexplained. The V and J calls and clone size come from that table; D and trimming were worked out from the DNA. The table for this sample lists around 140,000 clones. The ten largest clones represent about 1.7% of the sample.

This clonotype originated in a woman aged 45-65 years in good health and CMV-seronegative. Sequencing was done on a sample of PBMCs.

CDR3 loop: CASSPRVASSNQPQHF. The DNA is TGTGCCAGCAGCCCACGTGTTGCGAGTAGCAATCAGCCCCAGCATTTT. The sequence is built from TRBV5-8 and TRBJ1-5; confidence is insufficient to name the D gene. CDR1 SGHTS and CDR2 YDEGEE are derived from the germline V gene. Including cysteine and phenylalanine, the CDR3 has 16 amino acids. Just CDR3 DNA is preserved here, 48 bases in frame from base 1. Between the V and J ends, shortened by 4 bases and 0 bases respectively, the junction contains 14 bases.